The TCR beta chain under discussion was sequenced for a study of early T cells in non-severe SARS-CoV-2 infection. Attached unique molecular identifiers marked individual cDNA molecules. TCRdb called the 5' RACE reads again in MiXCR, with one record for every CDR3 protein. The data contain tens of thousands of distinct CDR3 sequences, 4.2% of them singletons. This clonotype has ten or more counts. Antigen: not known. CDR3 length: 15 amino acids. V was pared by 8 bases and J by 5 bases, with 19 bases between. The V gene's germline CDR1 is LNHNV and CDR2 YYDKDF (reference sequence). Study-wide results and limits: CD4 and private specificities were missed by VDJdb matching, which favored anti-spike CD8 responses.

The TCR was taken from an adult who was a healthcare worker with PCR-confirmed SARS-CoV-2 infection or an uninfected control (not recorded which). V is TRBV15 and J is TRBJ2-1; D not certain. Material for sequencing was whole blood. The CDR3 sequence is CATFLGLTDHNEQFF. CDR3 bases: TGTGCCACCTTCCTGGGGTTGACTGATCACAATGAGCAGTTCTTC.